This T cell receptor beta chain appears in the sequencing data of a study of beta chain features in type 1 diabetes. A sort by CD45RO/CCR7/CD25/CD127/CD95/CD27 yielded CD4+ naive, central memory, regulatory and stem cell-like memory cells. Each sorted fraction was over 98% pure. The table lists this clone with a few counts. Germline V gene sequence: CDR1 MNHNY, CDR2 SVGAGI (reference sequence). This CDR3 is built from 13 residues. V trimming: 5 bases; J trimming: 1 base; junction bases outside the gene matches: 0. Reverse transcription of all isolated RNA meant that expressed TCRB transcripts were sequenced. The assay was immunoSEQ multiplex PCR, and TCRdb's table has in-frame clones only and misses some. The sample shows about 370,000 clones, more than 12% of them seen only once.

Material: naive CD4+ T cells from blood. The J gene is TRBJ2-3, the V gene TRBV6-6; TRBD1 agrees at 7 bases. This sequence originates from a woman under 30 in good health. DNA for the CDR3: TGTGCCAGCAGTGGACAGGGCACAGATACGCAGTATTTT. Its translation: CASSGQGTDTQYF.